The 27 T cell receptor beta chains below were found in one sample sequenced in a study of blood T cell repertoires in COVID-19. Assay used: immunoSEQ multiplex PCR; TCRdb lists only in-frame clones, some missing. The data contain about 150,000 clones, roughly 90% of them singletons. The sequencing input was peripheral blood. The receptor source for this set is a man aged 60 to 69 with acute or convalescent COVID-19.

V is TRBV6-5 and J is TRBJ1-5, with D unclear. The CDR3 sequence is 12 residues long. Trimming pared 6 bases from V and 11 bases from J, leaving 14 bases between. CDR1 MNHEY and CDR2 SVGAGI come from the germline V gene. CDR3 in amino acids: CASRSFGGTQHF. The CDR3 DNA is TGTGCCAGCAGGTCGTTTGGAGGGACCCAGCATTTT.

The genes are TRBV15 and TRBJ2-5; the D gene is possibly TRBD1 (5 bases). The germline V and J ends were trimmed by 6 bases and 6 bases, with 23 bases remaining between them. Germline assignment: CDR1 LNHNV and CDR2 YYDKDF (reference sequence). The CDR3 runs 16 residues. DNA of the CDR3: TGTGCCACCAGATCTGGGGATTTTGCAGGGCGAAAGACCCAGTACTTC. It is translated as CATRSGDFAGRKTQYF.

This clone was picked up one time. The CDR3 DNA reads TGTGCCTGGAGTGCGGGTAGAGGGGAGCAGTACTTC. Translated: CAWSAGRGEQYF. The J gene is TRBJ2-7, the V gene TRBV30; TRBD2 is a possible D gene (5 bases). V lost 1 base and J lost 7, with 11 bases in between. Germline CDR1 is GTSNPN and CDR2 is SVGIG (reference sequence). The CDR3 covers 12 residues.

This sequence joins TRBV5-1 and TRBJ1-5, with D possibly being TRBD1 (6 bases). Germline values: CDR1 SGHRS, CDR2 YFSETQ. CDR3 size: 15 residues. V was cut by 4 bases and J by 6 bases, with 17 bases left in between. The CDR3 nucleotides read TGCGCCAGCAGCCAAGGGGGGGGAGATAGTCAGCCCCAGCATTTT. Protein product: CASSQGGGDSQPQHF.

The table lists this clone with a count of one. This chain links TRBV2 with TRBJ2-6; 7 nucleotides align to TRBD1. Germline values: CDR1 SNHLY, CDR2 FYNNEI. The CDR3 runs to 16 residues. With 6 bases clipped from V and 0 bases from J, the junction kept 5 bases outside the gene matches. The CDR3 DNA sequence: TGTGCCAGCAGGACAGGGTTGAACTCTGGGGCCAACGTCCTGACTTTC. The encoded protein is CASRTGLNSGANVLTF.

The chain recombines TRBV11-2 with TRBJ2-2, with 8 bases lining up with TRBD1. The J segment lost 7 bases and the V segment lost 5 bases, leaving 15 bases of the junction unmatched. Germline CDR1 and CDR2: SGHAT and FQNNGV. This CDR3 contains 17 residues. The CDR3, as DNA: TGTGCCAGCAGCCGCCCGACAGGGGACAGTAAGATCGGGGAGCTGTTTTTT. Protein: CASSRPTGDSKIGELFF.

This chain links TRBV7-9 with TRBJ1-5; D remains ambiguous. V was pared by 4 bases and J by 7 bases, with 14 bases between. The CDR3 contains 14 residues. Germline-derived CDR1 and CDR2 are SEHNR and FQNEAQ (reference sequence). The CDR3 DNA reads TGTGCCAGCAGCTCGACGGGAGGGAGACAGCCCCAGCATTTT. Residues: CASSSTGGRQPQHF.

J is TRBJ1-2 and V is TRBV11-2; unclear D gene. V was shortened by 4 bases and J by 11 bases, with 17 bases between the two germline ends. The CDR3 spans 13 residues. Germline values: CDR1 SGHAT, CDR2 FQNNGV. The CDR3 region is CASSSSAGLRYTF. The CDR3 DNA reads TGTGCCAGCAGCTCGTCCGCGGGCTTGAGGTACACCTTC.

This clone came up a few times. The V gene is TRBV7-8, the J gene TRBJ1-1; D is perhaps TRBD1 (5 bases). Germline CDR1 is SGHVS and CDR2 is FQNEAQ. The V gene lost 2 bases and the J gene lost 4 bases, with 23 bases spanning the gap. This CDR3 spans 18 amino acids. CDR3 residues: CASSLTRTRGKGGTEAFF. The CDR3 DNA sequence: TGTGCCAGCAGCTTAACCCGGACACGGGGAAAGGGAGGCACTGAAGCTTTCTTT. Filled out from reference TRBV7-8 and TRBJ1-1, the complete variable domain reads GAGVSQSPRYKVAKRGQDVALRCDPISGHVSLFWYQQALGQGPEFLTYFQNEAQLDKSGLPSDRFFAERPEGSVSTLKIQRTQQEDSAVYLCASSLTRTRGKGGTEAFFGQGTRLTVV.

The chain uses TRBV30 and TRBJ1-5; D uncertain. CDR1 GTSNPN and CDR2 SVGIG come from the germline V gene (reference sequence). Between the trimmed V and J ends, which lost 1 base and 6 bases, there was a span of 19 bases. The CDR3 length is 16 residues. The CDR3 spells CAWSAAIGLEGQPQHF. CDR3 bases: TGTGCCTGGAGTGCCGCAATCGGGCTCGAGGGTCAGCCCCAGCATTTT.

The V call is TRBV4-1, the J call TRBJ1-1; 7 bases fit TRBD1. V shed 0 bases and J 1 base; nucleotides not matched to a gene: 8. This CDR3 contains 17 residues. CDR1 and CDR2 (germline): MGHRA, YSYEKL. The CDR3 bases are TGCGCCAGCAGCCAAGAACGAGCGACAGGGACGAACACTGAAGCTTTCTTT. As protein: CASSQERATGTNTEAFF.

This clone was seen once. V and J are TRBV11-2 and TRBJ1-1; D is ambiguous. Germline V lookup: CDR1 SGHAT, CDR2 FQNNGV. The V gene lost 2 bases and the J gene lost 1 base, with 11 bases spanning the gap. CDR3 length: 15 residues. The CDR3, as DNA: TGTGCCAGCAGCTTATACCATGCGGAGAACACTGAAGCTTTCTTT. This encodes CASSLYHAENTEAFF.

Comment on this clone: This specimen includes other DNA sequences encoding the same CDR3. The chain recombines TRBV3-1 (or the pseudogene TRBV3-2) with TRBJ1-1, with a tentative D call TRBD1 (6 bases). V gave up 3 bases and J gave up 5 bases, with 13 bases separating them. CDR3 length: 14 residues. Germline V gives CDR1 LGHDT, CDR2 YNNKEL (reference sequence). The CDR3 sequence: CASSQAPGDTEAFF. CDR3 nucleotide sequence: TGTGCCAGCAGCCAGGCTCCAGGGGATACTGAAGCTTTCTTT.

The gene calls are TRBV3-1 (or the pseudogene TRBV3-2) and TRBJ1-6; D possibly corresponds to TRBD1 (6 bases). From germline, CDR1 is LGHDT and CDR2 YNNKEL (reference sequence). V was shortened by 1 base and J by 10 bases, with 11 bases between the two germline ends. There are 14 residues in the CDR3. The CDR3 is CASSQGGRGSPLHF. The CDR3 nucleotides read TGTGCCAGCAGCCAAGGGGGGCGCGGGTCACCCCTCCACTTT.

This chain connects TRBV7-3 to TRBJ2-1; no firm D call. Germline CDR1 SGHTA, CDR2 FQGTGA. The CDR3 length is 12 residues. V was shortened by 2 bases and J by 9 bases, with 8 bases between the two germline ends. CDR3 DNA: TGTGCCAGCAGCTTAGGCGGCGGTGAGCAGTTCTTC. Its protein is CASSLGGGEQFF.

The V gene is TRBV24-1, the J gene TRBJ2-1, with TRBD1 identical over 9 bases. This CDR3 is built from 15 residues. The ends lost 9 bases at V and 6 bases at J; junction bases unmatched: 11. The germline gives CDR1 KGHDR, CDR2 SFDVKD. CDR3 sequence (DNA): TGTGCCACCCGCCAGCCCCGACAGGGGGGCAATGAGCAGTTCTTC. As protein: CATRQPRQGGNEQFF.

CDR3 DNA sequence: TGTGCCAGCAGTTACTCGACGATACAGGGTAAAGGCTACACCTTC. Its protein product is CASSYSTIQGKGYTF. The chain joins TRBV6-2 or TRBV6-3 to TRBJ1-2; D is perhaps TRBD1 (6 bases). Germline V CDR1 and CDR2: MNHEY, SVGEGT. The V end was cut by 0 bases, the J end by 8 bases, with 16 bases between. This CDR3 spans 15 amino acids.

The chain recombines TRBV5-1 with TRBJ1-1; 7 nucleotides match TRBD1. Germline V lookup: CDR1 SGHRS, CDR2 YFSETQ. The V gene end was trimmed by 0 bases and the J gene end by 3 bases; junction bases not matched to a gene: 5. This CDR3 spans 15 amino acids. The CDR3, as DNA: TGCGCCAGCAGCTTGGAGCCAGGGGGTCACACTGAAGCTTTCTTT. As protein: CASSLEPGGHTEAFF.

The gene calls are TRBV10-3 and TRBJ2-3; a weak D match, TRBD1 (6 bases). Germline V lookup: CDR1 ENHRY, CDR2 SYGVKD. The CDR3 is 15 residues long. V was pared by 3 bases and J by 5 bases, with 15 bases between. DNA of the CDR3: TGTGCCATCAGTGAAACAGGGAGTCACGGAGATACGCAGTATTTT. Translated: CAISETGSHGDTQYF.

CDR3 protein: CASSPLAGGPSDTQYF. The CDR3, as DNA: TGTGCCAGTAGTCCCCTAGCGGGGGGGCCGTCCGATACGCAGTATTTT. The chain recombines TRBV19 with TRBJ2-3; 12 positions agree with TRBD2. Germline CDR1 and CDR2: LNHDA and SQIVND (reference sequence). V trimming: 5 bases; J trimming: 6 bases; junction bases outside the gene matches: 9. The CDR3 has 16 amino acids.

The chain couples TRBV7-8 to TRBJ1-2; 7 nucleotides agree with TRBD1. Trimming cost V 5 bases and J 2 bases; bases outside gene matches: 2. The CDR3 length is 13 residues. Looked up from germline, CDR1 is SGHVS and CDR2 is FQNEAQ. CDR3 loop: CASSRGQNYGYTF. The CDR3 DNA is TGTGCCAGCAGCCGGGGACAGAACTATGGCTACACCTTC.

This chain links TRBV5-6 with TRBJ1-2; possibly TRBD1 for D (5 bases). This CDR3 comprises 13 residues. Deletions cut 4 bases from V and 8 bases from J, with 15 bases between. CDR1 is SGHDT, CDR2 YYEEEE, per germline. For the CDR3, the DNA is TGTGCCAGCAGCCCCGGGGGGGTCGTCGGCTACACCTTC. This translates into CASSPGGVVGYTF.

This clone was found once. The rearrangement joins TRBV19 to TRBJ1-5; D is unresolved. This CDR3 has 12 amino acids. Per the germline V gene, CDR1 is LNHDA and CDR2 is SQIVND (reference sequence). Trimming took off 3 bases at V and 8 bases at J, with 8 bases between the two ends. Here the CDR3 reads CASSMGPKPQHF. The CDR3, as DNA: TGTGCCAGTAGTATGGGCCCCAAGCCCCAGCATTTT.

The chain is built from TRBV6-5 and TRBJ1-5, with D maybe TRBD1 (5 bases). CDR1 is MNHEY and CDR2 is SVGAGI in the germline V gene. This CDR3 has 15 residues. V lost 7 bases to trimming and J lost 3 bases, with 16 bases between them. CDR3 nucleotides: TGTGCCAGCAAAGGATCGGGAGGGACCAATCAGCCCCAGCATTTT. It encodes CASKGSGGTNQPQHF.

The chain couples TRBV29-1 to TRBJ1-1; D might be TRBD1 (6 bases). Germline V CDR1 and CDR2: SQVTM, ANQGSEA. V was pared by 4 bases and J by 5 bases, with 17 bases between. There are 14 residues in the CDR3. The CDR3 loop reads CSVGQGLQGTEAFF. Written as DNA, the CDR3 is TGCAGCGTTGGTCAAGGATTACAGGGTACTGAAGCTTTCTTT. Variable domain in full (rest from reference TRBV29-1 and TRBJ1-1): SAVISQKPSRDICQRGTSLTIQCQVDSQVTMMFWYRQQPGQSLTLIATANQGSEATYESGFVIDKFPISRPNLTFSTLTVSNMSPEDSSIYLCSVGQGLQGTEAFFGQGTRLTVV.

This clone was counted once. The rearrangement uses TRBV7-6 and TRBJ1-2, with D maybe TRBD1 (5 bases). The length of the CDR3 is 14 residues. The V gene's germline CDR1 is SGHVS and CDR2 FNYEAQ. Deletions cut 3 bases from V and 1 base from J, with 9 bases between. The CDR3: CASSFDSLNYGYTF. DNA of the CDR3: TGTGCCAGCAGCTTCGACAGTCTTAACTATGGCTACACCTTC.

The chain couples TRBV24-1 to TRBJ2-1; 7 bases are shared with TRBD1. J was trimmed by 1 base and V by 3 bases; bases with no gene match: 5. There are 16 residues in the CDR3. Per germline, CDR1 KGHDR and CDR2 SFDVKD. The CDR3 sequence: CATSDATGTSYNEQFF. The CDR3, as DNA: TGTGCCACCAGTGATGCGACAGGGACATCCTACAATGAGCAGTTCTTC.